This T cell receptor beta chain was recovered during a study of PD-L1 blockade in urothelial cancer. On the study more broadly: Patients went on atezolizumab at some point between 2013 and 2015, receiving 1,200 mg intravenously every 3 weeks. Across blood samples, T cells had a median count of 141,255. At 3 weeks (second dose) and 6 weeks after starting treatment, blood was analyzed.

This clone came up once. Profiling relied on immunoSEQ multiplex PCR, and the TCRdb table lists in-frame clones only, not all of them. The sample has about 30,000 clones; 70% to 90% are singletons. V dropped 1 base and J dropped 1 base, with 9 bases sitting between them. CDR3 length equals 15 residues. The germline V gene has CDR1 LGHNA and CDR2 YSLEER. Time point indicated: peripheral blood 6 weeks after treatment start. The sequenced sample was PBMCs, obtained around atezolizumab (anti-PD-L1) treatment. The chain couples TRBV4-3 to TRBJ2-3; perhaps TRBD2 as D (6 bases). The source is a man at least 80 years old with urothelial cancer. The CDR3 protein is CASSQGGIGTDTQYF. CDR3 DNA: TGCGCCAGCAGCCAAGGCGGGATTGGCACAGATACGCAGTATTTT.